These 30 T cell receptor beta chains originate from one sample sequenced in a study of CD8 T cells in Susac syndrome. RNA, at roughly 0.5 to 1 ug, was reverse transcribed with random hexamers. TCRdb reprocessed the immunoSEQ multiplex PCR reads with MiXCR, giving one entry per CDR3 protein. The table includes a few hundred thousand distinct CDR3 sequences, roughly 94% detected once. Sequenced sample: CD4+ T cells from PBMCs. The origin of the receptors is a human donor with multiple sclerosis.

The CDR3 loop is CATGRGSMTQYF. The CDR3 DNA sequence: TGTGCCACGGGGAGAGGGTCAATGACCCAGTACTTC. The V gene is TRBV6-6, the J gene TRBJ2-5, with D perhaps matching TRBD2 (5 bases). V lost 10 bases and J 7 bases, leaving 16 bases between the germline ends. The CDR3 totals 12 residues. Germline loops: CDR1 MNHNY, CDR2 SVGAGI (reference sequence).

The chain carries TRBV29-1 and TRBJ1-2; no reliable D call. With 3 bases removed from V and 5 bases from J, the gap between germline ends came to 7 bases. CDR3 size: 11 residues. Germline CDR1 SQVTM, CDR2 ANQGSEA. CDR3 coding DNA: TGCAGCGTTGATTCGGAGTATGGCTACACCTTC. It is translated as CSVDSEYGYTF.

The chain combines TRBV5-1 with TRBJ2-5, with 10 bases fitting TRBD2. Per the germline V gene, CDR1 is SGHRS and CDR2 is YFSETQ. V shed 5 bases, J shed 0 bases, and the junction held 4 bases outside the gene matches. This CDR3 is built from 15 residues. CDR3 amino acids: CASRGGLADQETQYF. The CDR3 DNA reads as TGCGCCAGCAGGGGAGGACTAGCGGACCAAGAGACCCAGTACTTC. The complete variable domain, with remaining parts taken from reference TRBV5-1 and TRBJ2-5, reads KAGVTQTPRYLIKTRGQQVTLSCSPISGHRSVSWYQQTPGQGLQFLFEYFSETQRNKGNFPGRFSGRQFSNSRSEMNVSTLELGDSALYLCASRGGLADQETQYFGPGTRLLVL.

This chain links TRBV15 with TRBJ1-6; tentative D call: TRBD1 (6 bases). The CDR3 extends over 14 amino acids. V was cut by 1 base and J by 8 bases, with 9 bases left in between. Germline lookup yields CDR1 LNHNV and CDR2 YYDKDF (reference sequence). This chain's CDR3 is CATSRGKGDSPLHF. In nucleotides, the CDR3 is TGTGCCACCAGCAGAGGAAAGGGGGATTCACCCCTCCACTTT.

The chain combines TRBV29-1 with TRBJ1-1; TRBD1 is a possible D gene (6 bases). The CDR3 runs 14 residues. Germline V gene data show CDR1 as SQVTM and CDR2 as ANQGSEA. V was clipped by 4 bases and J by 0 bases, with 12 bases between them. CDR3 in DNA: TGCAGCGTTGGAGGGGGGGACATGAACACTGAAGCTTTCTTT. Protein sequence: CSVGGGDMNTEAFF.

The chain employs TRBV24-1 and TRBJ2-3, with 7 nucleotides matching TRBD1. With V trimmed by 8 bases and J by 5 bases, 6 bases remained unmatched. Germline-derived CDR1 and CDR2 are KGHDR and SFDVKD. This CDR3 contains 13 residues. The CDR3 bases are TGTGCCACCAAAACAGGGGTGGAAGATACGCAGTATTTT. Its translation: CATKTGVEDTQYF.

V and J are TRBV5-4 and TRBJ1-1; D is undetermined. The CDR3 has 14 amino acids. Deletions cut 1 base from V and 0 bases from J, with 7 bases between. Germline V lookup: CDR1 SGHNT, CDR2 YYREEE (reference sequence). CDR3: CASSLQVLNTEAFF. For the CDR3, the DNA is TGTGCCAGCAGCTTGCAGGTTTTGAACACTGAAGCTTTCTTT.

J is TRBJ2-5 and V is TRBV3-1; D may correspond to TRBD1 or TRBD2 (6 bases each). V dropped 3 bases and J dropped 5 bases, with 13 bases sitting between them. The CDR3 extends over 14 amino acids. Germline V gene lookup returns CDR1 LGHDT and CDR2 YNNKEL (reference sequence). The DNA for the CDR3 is TGTGCCAGCAGCCACAAGGGGGGCCGGGAGACCCAGTACTTC. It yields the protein CASSHKGGRETQYF.

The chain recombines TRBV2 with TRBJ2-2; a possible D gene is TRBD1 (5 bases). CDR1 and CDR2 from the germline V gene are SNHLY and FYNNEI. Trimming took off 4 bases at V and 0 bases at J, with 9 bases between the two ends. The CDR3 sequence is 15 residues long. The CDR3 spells CASSAGSPNTGELFF. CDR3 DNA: TGTGCCAGCAGTGCAGGGTCCCCGAACACCGGGGAGCTGTTTTTT.

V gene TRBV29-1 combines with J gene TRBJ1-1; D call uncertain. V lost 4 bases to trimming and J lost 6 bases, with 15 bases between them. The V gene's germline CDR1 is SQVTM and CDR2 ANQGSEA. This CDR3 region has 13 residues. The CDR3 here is CSVGPSAWAEAFF. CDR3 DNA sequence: TGCAGCGTTGGCCCCTCGGCATGGGCTGAAGCTTTCTTT.

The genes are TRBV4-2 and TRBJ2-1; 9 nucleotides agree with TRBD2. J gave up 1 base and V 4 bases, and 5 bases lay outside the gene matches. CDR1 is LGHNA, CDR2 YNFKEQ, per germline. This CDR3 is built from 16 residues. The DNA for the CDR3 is TGTGCCAGCAGCCCAAGCGGGGGGTTATCCTACAATGAGCAGTTCTTC. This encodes CASSPSGGLSYNEQFF.

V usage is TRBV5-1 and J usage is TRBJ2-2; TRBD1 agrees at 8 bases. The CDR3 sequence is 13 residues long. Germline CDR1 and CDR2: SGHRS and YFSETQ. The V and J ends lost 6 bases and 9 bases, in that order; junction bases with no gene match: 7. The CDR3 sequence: CASMVGQGRELFF. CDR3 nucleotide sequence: TGCGCCAGCATGGTCGGACAGGGAAGGGAGCTGTTTTTT.

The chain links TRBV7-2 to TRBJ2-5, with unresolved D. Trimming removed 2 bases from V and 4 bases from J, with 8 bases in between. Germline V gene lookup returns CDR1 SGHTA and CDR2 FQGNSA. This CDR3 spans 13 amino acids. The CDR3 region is CASSLTRLETQYF. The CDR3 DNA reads TGTGCCAGCAGCTTAACACGGTTAGAGACCCAGTACTTC.

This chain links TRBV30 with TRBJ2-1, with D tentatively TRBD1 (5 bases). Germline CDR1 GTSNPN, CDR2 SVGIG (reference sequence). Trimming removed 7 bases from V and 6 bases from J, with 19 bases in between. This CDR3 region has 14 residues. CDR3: CASTPGGHFNEQFF. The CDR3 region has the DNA TGTGCCTCCACCCCCGGTGGACACTTCAATGAGCAGTTCTTC.

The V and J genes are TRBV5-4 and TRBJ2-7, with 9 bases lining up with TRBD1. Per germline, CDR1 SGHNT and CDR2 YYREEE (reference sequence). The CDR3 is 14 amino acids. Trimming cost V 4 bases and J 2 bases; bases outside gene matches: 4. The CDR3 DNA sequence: TGTGCCAGCAGCCCGGACAGGGGCGCCTACGAGCAGTACTTC. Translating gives CASSPDRGAYEQYF.

Written as DNA, the CDR3 is TGTGCCAGCAGCGTACGAGGTTCCATGAACACTGAAGCTTTCTTT. As protein: CASSVRGSMNTEAFF. The V call is TRBV9, the J call TRBJ1-1, with D unclear. V lost 1 base and J lost 0, with 10 bases in between. Germline loops: CDR1 SGDLS, CDR2 YYNGEE. The CDR3 sequence is 15 residues long.

In DNA, the CDR3 is TGTGCCAGCAGCTTAGGGGGGGCGTGGTACACTGAAGCTTTCTTT. Its protein product is CASSLGGAWYTEAFF. The chain employs TRBV7-2 and TRBJ1-1; possible D gene TRBD1, 6 bases. The germline V gene has CDR1 SGHTA and CDR2 FQGNSA. The CDR3 totals 15 residues. Trimming took off 1 base at V and 3 bases at J, with 12 bases between the two ends.

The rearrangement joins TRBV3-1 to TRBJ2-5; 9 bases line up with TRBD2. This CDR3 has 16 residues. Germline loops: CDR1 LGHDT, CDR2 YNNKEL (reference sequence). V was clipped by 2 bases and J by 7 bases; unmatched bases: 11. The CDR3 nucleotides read TGTGCCAGCAGCCAATTAGCGGGGGCGCGACCGGGGACCCAGTACTTC. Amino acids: CASSQLAGARPGTQYF.

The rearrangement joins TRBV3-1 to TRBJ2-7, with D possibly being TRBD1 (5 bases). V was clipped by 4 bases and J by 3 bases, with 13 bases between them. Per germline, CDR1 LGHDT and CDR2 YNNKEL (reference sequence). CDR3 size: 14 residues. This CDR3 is CASSRFSGRYEQYF. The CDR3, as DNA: TGTGCCAGCAGCCGGTTTTCAGGGCGCTACGAGCAGTACTTC.

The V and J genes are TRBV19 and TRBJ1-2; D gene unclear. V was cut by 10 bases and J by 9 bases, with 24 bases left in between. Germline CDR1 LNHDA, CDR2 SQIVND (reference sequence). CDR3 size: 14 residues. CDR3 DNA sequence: TGTGCCATCCCAGCGGGCGCAGGACGATATTGCTACACCTTC. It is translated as CAIPAGAGRYCYTF. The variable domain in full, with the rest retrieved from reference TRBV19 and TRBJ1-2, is DGGITQSPKYLFRKEGQNVTLSCEQNLNHDAMYWYRQDPGQGLRLIYYSQIVNDFQKGDIAEGYSVSREKKESFPLTVTSAQKNPTAFYLCAIPAGAGRYCYTFGSGTRLTVV.

CDR3 amino acids: CASSSRGVTTEAFF. The DNA of the CDR3 is TGCGCCAGCAGTAGCCGGGGAGTCACCACTGAAGCTTTCTTT. V gene TRBV5-1 combines with J gene TRBJ1-1; D unclear. V lost 5 bases and J 4 bases, leaving 15 bases between the germline ends. The CDR3 runs 14 residues. Germline V CDR1 and CDR2: SGHRS, YFSETQ.

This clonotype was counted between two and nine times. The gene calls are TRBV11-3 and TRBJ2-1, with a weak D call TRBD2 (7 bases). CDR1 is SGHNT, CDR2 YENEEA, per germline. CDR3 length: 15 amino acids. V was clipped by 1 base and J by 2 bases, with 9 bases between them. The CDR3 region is CASSLGGGPYNEQFF. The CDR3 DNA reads TGTGCCAGCAGCTTAGGCGGGGGCCCCTACAATGAGCAGTTCTTC.

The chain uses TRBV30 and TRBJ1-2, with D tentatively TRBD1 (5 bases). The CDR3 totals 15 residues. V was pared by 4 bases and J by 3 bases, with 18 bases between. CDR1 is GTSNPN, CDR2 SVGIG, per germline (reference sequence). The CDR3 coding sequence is TGTGCCTGGAATCTTGGACGCCCAGGGTACTATGGCTACACCTTC. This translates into CAWNLGRPGYYGYTF.

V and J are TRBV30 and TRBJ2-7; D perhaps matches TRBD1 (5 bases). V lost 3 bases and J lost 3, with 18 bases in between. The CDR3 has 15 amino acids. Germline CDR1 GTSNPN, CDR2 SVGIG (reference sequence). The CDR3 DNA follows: TGTGCCTGGAGCGTCGGAACTGACAGTGGCTACGAGCAGTACTTC. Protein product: CAWSVGTDSGYEQYF.

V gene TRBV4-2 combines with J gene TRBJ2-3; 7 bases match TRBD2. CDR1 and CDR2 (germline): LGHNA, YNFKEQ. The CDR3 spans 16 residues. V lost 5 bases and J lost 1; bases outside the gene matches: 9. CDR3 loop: CASSEIGRGGTDTQYF. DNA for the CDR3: TGTGCCAGCAGCGAGATCGGCCGGGGGGGCACAGATACGCAGTATTTT.

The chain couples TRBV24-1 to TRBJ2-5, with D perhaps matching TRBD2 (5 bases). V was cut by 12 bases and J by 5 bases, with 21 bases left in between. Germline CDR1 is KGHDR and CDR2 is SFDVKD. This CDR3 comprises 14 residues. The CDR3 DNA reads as TGTGCCTCCAAGGTCGGCCCAGGCGGGGAGACCCAGTACTTC. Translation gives CASKVGPGGETQYF.

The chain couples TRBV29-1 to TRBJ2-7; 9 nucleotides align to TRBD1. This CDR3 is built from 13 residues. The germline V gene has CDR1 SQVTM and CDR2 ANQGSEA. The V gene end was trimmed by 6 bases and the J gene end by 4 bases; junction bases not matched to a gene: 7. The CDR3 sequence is CSVGQGFDYEQYF. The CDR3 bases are TGCAGCGTCGGACAGGGGTTTGATTACGAGCAGTACTTC.

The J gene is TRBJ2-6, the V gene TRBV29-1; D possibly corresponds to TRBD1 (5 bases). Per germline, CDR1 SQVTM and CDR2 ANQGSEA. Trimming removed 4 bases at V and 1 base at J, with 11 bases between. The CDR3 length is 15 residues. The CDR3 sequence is CSVGFQGSGANVLTF. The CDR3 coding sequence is TGCAGCGTTGGGTTTCAGGGTTCTGGGGCCAACGTCCTGACTTTC.

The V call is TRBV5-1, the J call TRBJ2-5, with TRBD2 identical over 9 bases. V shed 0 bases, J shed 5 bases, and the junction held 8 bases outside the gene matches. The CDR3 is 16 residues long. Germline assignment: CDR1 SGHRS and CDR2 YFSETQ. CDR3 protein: CASSLEASGVSETQYF. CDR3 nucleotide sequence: TGCGCCAGCAGCTTGGAGGCTAGCGGGGTTTCGGAGACCCAGTACTTC. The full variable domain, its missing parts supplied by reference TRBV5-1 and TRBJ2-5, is KAGVTQTPRYLIKTRGQQVTLSCSPISGHRSVSWYQQTPGQGLQFLFEYFSETQRNKGNFPGRFSGRQFSNSRSEMNVSTLELGDSALYLCASSLEASGVSETQYFGPGTRLLVL.

The chain's CDR3 is CSRDIKEKLFF. The CDR3 bases are TGCAGCCGGGACATTAAGGAAAAACTGTTTTTT. The rearrangement joins TRBV29-1 to TRBJ1-4, with D tentatively TRBD1 (6 bases). The germline V gene has CDR1 SQVTM and CDR2 ANQGSEA. The length of the CDR3 is 11 residues. V dropped 8 bases and J dropped 8 bases, with 12 bases sitting between them. Using reference TRBV29-1 and TRBJ1-4 for the parts outside the CDR3, the full variable domain is SAVISQKPSRDICQRGTSLTIQCQVDSQVTMMFWYRQQPGQSLTLIATANQGSEATYESGFVIDKFPISRPNLTFSTLTVSNMSPEDSSIYLCSRDIKEKLFFGSGTQLSVL.